The source of this TCR beta chain is a study of T cell repertoires in cytomegalovirus infection. Study as a whole: HLA-B-restricted CMV epitopes that are well studied, plus recently identified HLA-C-restricted ones, were used by the study. Evidence of both CMV infection and a matching HLA type came from public TCR beta signatures.

TCRdb processed the reads anew with MiXCR; each CDR3 protein has one entry. Among 640,000 or so distinct CDR3 sequences listed, around a third were seen once. The CDR3 is 16 amino acids. The germline CDR1 and CDR2 sequences are LNHNV and YYDKDF (reference sequence). Deletions cut 1 base from V and 5 bases from J, with 16 bases between. A word on this clonotype: Its antigen remains unidentified.

The study, taken as a whole, reports: Predominance within the ex vivo response was attributable to HLA-C-restricted CMV-specific TCR beta clonotypes. Carriage of CMV together with the relevant HLA was identifiable through cumulative public TCR beta family frequency.

The chain links TRBV15 to TRBJ2-3; D gene uncertain. The receptor was isolated from a human donor in good health (CMV status not recorded). Some clones in this sample may be carry-over from other donors' samples. Sequences were derived from cultured PBMCs, sampled from culture after CMV antigen stimulation. CDR3 protein: CATSRGPSLRGDTQYF. CDR3 DNA sequence: TGTGCCACCAGCAGAGGCCCATCCTTACGAGGAGATACGCAGTATTTT. The full variable domain, rest sourced from reference TRBV15 and TRBJ2-3, is DAMVIQNPRYQVTQFGKPVTLSCSQTLNHNVMYWYQQKSSQAPKLLFHYYDKDFNNEADTPDNFQSRRPNTSFCFLDIRSPGLGDTAMYLCATSRGPSLRGDTQYFGPGTRLTVL.